This is a list of T cell receptor beta chains from one sample in a study of blood T cell repertoires in COVID-19. TCRdb keeps only in-frame clones here, not all; method: immunoSEQ multiplex PCR. The profile shows fewer than 350,000 clones, about 87% of them singletons. Sequences were obtained from PBMCs or T cells enriched from blood (not recorded which). Receptors were obtained from a woman aged 25 to 39 with acute COVID-19. The CDR3 runs from the conserved cysteine through the conserved F or W.

V | length | CDR3
TRBV12-3/TRBV12-4 | 12 | CASSLRGNEAFF
TRBV29-1 | 14 | CSALALVAKNIQYF
TRBV3-1/TRBV3-2 | 15 | CASSQNTVSYNEQFF
TRBV11-2 | 16 | CASSLNPSGSGDTQYF
TRBV27 | 13 | CASSNRLNTEAFF
TRBV18 | 12 | CASSSGLYEQYF
TRBV28 | 15 | CASSLSRGPGDEQFF
TRBV2 | 13 | CASMGRGIQPQHF
TRBV27 | 16 | CASSFIVEGGTDTQYF
TRBV3-1/TRBV3-2 | 14 | CASSQAMNTDTQYF
TRBV7-2 | 15 | CASSLGTSGGYEQYF
TRBV2 | 14 | CASDGTGASYEQYF
TRBV18 | 15 | CASSPSGPSTDTQYF
TRBV7-3 | 14 | CASSPAGAHYGYTF
TRBV10-3 | 18 | CAIRDRGRSVDPEYEQYF
TRBV27 | 16 | CASSLGGDRLFYEQYF
TRBV9 | 14 | CASSVGGGTYEQYF
TRBV12-5 | 11 | CASGLIFEQYF
TRBV7-5 | 17 | CVRSLRVKRSSYNEQFF
TRBV29-1 | 13 | CSGGTSRWETQYF
TRBV7-2 | 12 | CASSKGVSEQYF
TRBV6-5 | 14 | CASSSRGTYNEQFF
TRBV28 | 14 | CASSFARRTDTQYF
TRBV29-1 | 20 | CSVAGLGTSGRGVSTDTQYF
TRBV19 | 14 | CASSVMDTSYEQYF
TRBV18 | 14 | CASSPGQGNEKLFF
TRBV2 | 12 | CASSEMFSEAFF
TRBV18 | 16 | CASSPPAAYGNQPQHF
TRBV30 | 14 | CAWSVLGLNTEAFF
TRBV29-1 | 16 | CSVEGVGEAHYNEQFF
TRBV6-2/TRBV6-3 | 13 | CASSLGEDQPQHF
TRBV4-2 | 17 | CASSQAISGAAKNIQYF
TRBV7-2 | 15 | CASSLGPSQFNEQFF
TRBV7-8 | 15 | CASSLGIGVNQPQHF
TRBV28 | 18 | CASSSTGAGGRFREKLFF
TRBV6-5 | 13 | CASRAGQGGEQYF
TRBV28 | 15 | CASSVKLAGAYEQYF
TRBV4-1 | 15 | CASSRTGEITDTQYF
TRBV11-2 | 18 | CASSSASEGLLRSYEQYF
TRBV25-1 | 14 | CASSEYGGEDGYTF
TRBV3-1/TRBV3-2 | 13 | CASSHPGDQPQHF
TRBV4-2 | 16 | CASSQDSSGKGETQYF
TRBV28 | 12 | CASSSSSYEQYF
TRBV19 | 12 | CASSPDNQPQHF
TRBV10-3 | 16 | CAISPQTSGSWNEQFF
TRBV20-1 | 15 | CSASPHRVGLNEQFF
TRBV25-1 | 13 | CASKTGMNTEAFF
TRBV7-8 | 17 | CASNPPRSAASTDTQYF
TRBV7-9 | 17 | CASSLRDRDPSNYGYTF
TRBV7-3 | 15 | CASSLGGLAADTQYF
TRBV5-1 | 16 | CASSFTGTSEADTQYF
TRBV28 | 16 | CASSFRSPGLTYEQYF
TRBV19 | 13 | CASSKTGYNEQFF
TRBV9 | 14 | CASSPPGTGYGYTF
TRBV7-9 | 15 | CASSLKWESAGEQFF
TRBV4-2 | 13 | CASSQTTTDTQYF
TRBV27 | 15 | CASSPLDGAPETQYF
TRBV9 | 18 | CASSLGGGDRGTDNEQFF